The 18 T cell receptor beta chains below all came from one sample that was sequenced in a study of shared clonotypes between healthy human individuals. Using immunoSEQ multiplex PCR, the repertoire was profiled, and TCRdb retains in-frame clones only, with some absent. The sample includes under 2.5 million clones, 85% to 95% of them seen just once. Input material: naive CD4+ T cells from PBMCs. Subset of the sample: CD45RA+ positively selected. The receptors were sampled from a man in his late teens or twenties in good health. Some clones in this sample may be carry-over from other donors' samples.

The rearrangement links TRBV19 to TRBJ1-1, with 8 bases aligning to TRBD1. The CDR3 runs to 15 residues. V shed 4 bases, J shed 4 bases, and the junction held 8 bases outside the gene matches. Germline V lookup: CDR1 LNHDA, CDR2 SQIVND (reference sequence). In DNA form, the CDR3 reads TGTGCCAGTAGTACACGACAGGGGCTCGGCACTGAAGCTTTCTTT. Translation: CASSTRQGLGTEAFF.

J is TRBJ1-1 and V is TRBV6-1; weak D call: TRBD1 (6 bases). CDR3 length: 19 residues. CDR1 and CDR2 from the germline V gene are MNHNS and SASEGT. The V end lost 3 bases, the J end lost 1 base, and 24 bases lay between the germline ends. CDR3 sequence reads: CASSDLIRGRIGRNTEAFF. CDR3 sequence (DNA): TGTGCCAGCAGTGACTTAATCCGGGGGCGTATCGGACGGAACACTGAAGCTTTCTTT.

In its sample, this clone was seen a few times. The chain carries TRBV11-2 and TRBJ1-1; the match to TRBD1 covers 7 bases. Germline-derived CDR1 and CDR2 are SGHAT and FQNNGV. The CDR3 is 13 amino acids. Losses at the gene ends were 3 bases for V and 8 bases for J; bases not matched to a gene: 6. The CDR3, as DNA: TGTGCCAGCAGCTTTTACGCGACAGGGGAAGCTTTCTTT. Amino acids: CASSFYATGEAFF.

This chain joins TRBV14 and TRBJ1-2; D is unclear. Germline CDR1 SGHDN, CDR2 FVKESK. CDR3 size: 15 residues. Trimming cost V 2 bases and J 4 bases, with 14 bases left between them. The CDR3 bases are TGTGCCAGCAGCCAAAACGTAGGGCTGGGCTATGGCTACACCTTC. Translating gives CASSQNVGLGYGYTF.

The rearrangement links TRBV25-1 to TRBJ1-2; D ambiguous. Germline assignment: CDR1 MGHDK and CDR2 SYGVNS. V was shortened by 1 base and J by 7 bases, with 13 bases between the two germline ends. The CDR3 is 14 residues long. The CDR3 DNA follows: TGTGCCAGCAGTGAATCTGGCCGGCGCATTGGCTACACCTTC. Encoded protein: CASSESGRRIGYTF.

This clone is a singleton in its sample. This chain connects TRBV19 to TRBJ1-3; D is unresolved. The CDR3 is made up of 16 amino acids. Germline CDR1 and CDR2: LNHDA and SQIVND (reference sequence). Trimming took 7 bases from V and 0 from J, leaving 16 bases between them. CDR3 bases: TGTGCCAGTAATAAAGGGCCTGCGGACTCTGGAAACACCATATATTTT. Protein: CASNKGPADSGNTIYF.

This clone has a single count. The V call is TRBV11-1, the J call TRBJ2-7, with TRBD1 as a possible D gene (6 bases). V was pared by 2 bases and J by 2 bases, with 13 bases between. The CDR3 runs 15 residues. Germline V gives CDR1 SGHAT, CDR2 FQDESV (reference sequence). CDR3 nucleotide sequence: TGTGCCAGCAGCTTACTGGGACACCTCACCTACGAGCAGTACTTC. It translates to CASSLLGHLTYEQYF.

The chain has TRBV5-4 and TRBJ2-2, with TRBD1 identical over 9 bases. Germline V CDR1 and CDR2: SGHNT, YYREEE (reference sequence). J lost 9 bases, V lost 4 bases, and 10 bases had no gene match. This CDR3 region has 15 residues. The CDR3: CASSAGDRAVRELFF. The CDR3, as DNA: TGTGCCAGCAGCGCAGGGGACAGGGCGGTCCGGGAGCTGTTTTTT.

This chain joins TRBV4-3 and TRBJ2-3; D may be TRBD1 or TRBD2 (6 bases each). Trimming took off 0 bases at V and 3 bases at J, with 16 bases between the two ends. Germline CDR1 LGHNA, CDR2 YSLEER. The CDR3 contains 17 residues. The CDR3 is CASSQDMAGRGTDTQYF. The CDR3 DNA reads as TGCGCCAGCAGCCAAGATATGGCGGGAAGGGGGACAGATACGCAGTATTTT.

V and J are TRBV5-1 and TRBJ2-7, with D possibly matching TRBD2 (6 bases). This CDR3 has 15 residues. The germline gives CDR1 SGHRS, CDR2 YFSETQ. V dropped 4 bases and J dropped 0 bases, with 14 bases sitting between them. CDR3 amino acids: CASSRSGSNSYEQYF. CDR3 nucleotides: TGCGCCAGCAGCCGGAGCGGGTCCAACTCCTACGAGCAGTACTTC.

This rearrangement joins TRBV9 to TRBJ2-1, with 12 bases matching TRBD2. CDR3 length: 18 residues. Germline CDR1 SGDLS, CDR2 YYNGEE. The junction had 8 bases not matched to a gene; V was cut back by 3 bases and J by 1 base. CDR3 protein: CASSGAGTSGWSYNEQFF. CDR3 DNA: TGTGCCAGCAGCGGCGCCGGGACTAGCGGGTGGTCCTACAATGAGCAGTTCTTC.

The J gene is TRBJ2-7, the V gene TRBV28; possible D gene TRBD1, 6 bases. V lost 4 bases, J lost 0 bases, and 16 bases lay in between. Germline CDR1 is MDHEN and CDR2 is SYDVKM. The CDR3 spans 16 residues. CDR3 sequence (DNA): TGTGCCAGCAGTTCAAGGACAGCGTGGAACTCCTACGAGCAGTACTTC. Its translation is CASSSRTAWNSYEQYF.

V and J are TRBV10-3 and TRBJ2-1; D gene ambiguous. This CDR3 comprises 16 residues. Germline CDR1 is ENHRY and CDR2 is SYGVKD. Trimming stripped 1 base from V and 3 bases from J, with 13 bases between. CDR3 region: CAISEFSRLNYNEQFF. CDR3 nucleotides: TGTGCCATCAGTGAGTTCTCGCGCTTAAACTACAATGAGCAGTTCTTC.

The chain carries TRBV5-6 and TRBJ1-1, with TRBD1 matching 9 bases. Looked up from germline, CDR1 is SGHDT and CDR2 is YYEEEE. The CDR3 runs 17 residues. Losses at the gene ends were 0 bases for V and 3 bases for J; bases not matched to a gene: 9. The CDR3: CASSLGGQGSFDTEAFF. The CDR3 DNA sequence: TGTGCCAGCAGCTTGGGGGGACAGGGTTCTTTTGACACTGAAGCTTTCTTT.

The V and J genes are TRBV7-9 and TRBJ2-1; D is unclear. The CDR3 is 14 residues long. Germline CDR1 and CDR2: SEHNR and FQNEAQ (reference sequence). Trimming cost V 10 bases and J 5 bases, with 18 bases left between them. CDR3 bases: TGTGCCACCAGGTGGATGGGTAGGGACAATGAGCAGTTCTTC. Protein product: CATRWMGRDNEQFF.

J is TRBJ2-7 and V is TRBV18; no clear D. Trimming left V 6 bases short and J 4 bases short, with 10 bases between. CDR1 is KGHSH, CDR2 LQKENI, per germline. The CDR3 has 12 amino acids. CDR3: CASSPMLYEQYF. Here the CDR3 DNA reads TGTGCCAGCTCCCCCATGTTATACGAGCAGTACTTC.

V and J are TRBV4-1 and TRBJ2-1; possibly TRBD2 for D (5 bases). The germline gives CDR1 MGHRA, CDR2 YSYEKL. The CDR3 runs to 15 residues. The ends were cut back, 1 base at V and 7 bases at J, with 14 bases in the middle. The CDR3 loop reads CASSQAAAGGNEQFF. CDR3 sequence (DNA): TGCGCCAGCAGCCAAGCGGCCGCGGGCGGGAATGAGCAGTTCTTC.

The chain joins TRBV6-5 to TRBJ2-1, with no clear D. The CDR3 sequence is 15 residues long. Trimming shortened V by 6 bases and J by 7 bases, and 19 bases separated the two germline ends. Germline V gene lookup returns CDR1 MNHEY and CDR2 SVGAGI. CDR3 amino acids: CASSSGEALLNEQFF. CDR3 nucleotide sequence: TGTGCCAGCAGCTCCGGAGAGGCCTTGCTAAATGAGCAGTTCTTC.